The 23 T cell receptor beta chains below were found in one sample sequenced in a study of response to subunit inactivated influenza vaccine. TCRdb reanalysed the RT-PCR reads using MiXCR and keeps one entry per CDR3 protein. In the table there are some 850,000 distinct CDR3 sequences, 18% of which are singletons. The input for sequencing was PBMCs from blood, taken less than 6 days after vaccination. Every receptor here comes from a man aged 50-60 years who received an inactivated influenza vaccine.

The rearrangement joins TRBV6-4 to TRBJ2-1; 7 nucleotides line up with TRBD2. Germline CDR1 and CDR2: MRHNA and SNTAGT. This CDR3 is 15 amino acids long. V lost 4 bases and J lost 8; bases outside the gene matches: 11. The CDR3 DNA sequence: TGTGCCAGCAGTGCCGTGGGGGAGGGCCCGGATGAGCAGTTCTTC. This codes for CASSAVGEGPDEQFF.

This chain joins TRBV6-1 and TRBJ2-7, with D perhaps matching TRBD1 (6 bases). V gave up 0 bases and J gave up 5 bases, with 11 bases separating them. Germline V gives CDR1 MNHNS, CDR2 SASEGT. The CDR3 totals 14 residues. CDR3 in DNA: TGTGCCAGCAGTGAAGCCCCGGGACACAACGAGCAGTACTTC. Translation: CASSEAPGHNEQYF.

The sample holds a few counts of this clonotype. The chain uses TRBV14 and TRBJ2-7; no clear D. The germline gives CDR1 SGHDN, CDR2 FVKESK. CDR3 length: 13 amino acids. V was pared by 2 bases and J by 6 bases, with 11 bases between. CDR3 in DNA: TGTGCCAGCAGCCAAATAAGACAAAGCGAGCAGTACTTC. This sequence encodes CASSQIRQSEQYF.

This clonotype has only a few counts. The chain links TRBV27 to TRBJ2-7; 7 nucleotides match TRBD1. Germline V gives CDR1 MNHEY, CDR2 SMNVEV (reference sequence). Trimming removed 4 bases from V and 0 bases from J; junction bases left unmatched: 3. The CDR3 is 14 residues long. The chain's CDR3 is CASSWDSFSYEQYF. In nucleotides, the CDR3 is TGTGCCAGCAGTTGGGACAGCTTCTCCTACGAGCAGTACTTC.

With respect to this clonotype: A much bigger clone sits one base away, suggesting this may be a read error. The V and J genes are TRBV2 and TRBJ2-7; 11 bases align to TRBD1. The CDR3 runs to 14 residues. Germline-derived CDR1 and CDR2 are SNHLY and FYNNEI. After removal of 7 bases from V and 2 bases from J, the junction contained 4 bases not matched to a gene. The CDR3 region is CASTTGQGAYEQYF. CDR3 nucleotides: TGTGCCAGCACTACGGGACAGGGGGCCTACGAGCAGTACTTC.

This clonotype appeared a few times. The chain couples TRBV29-1 to TRBJ2-3; 10 bases are a match to TRBD1. Per the germline V gene, CDR1 is SQVTM and CDR2 is ANQGSEA. The trim removed 6 bases at V and 6 bases at J, leaving 9 bases unmatched. This CDR3 spans 14 amino acids. The CDR3 bases are TGCAGCGTGCGACAGGGGGCGGGCGGGGATACGCAGTATTTT. Residues: CSVRQGAGGDTQYF.

This clonotype has only a few counts. The V and J genes are TRBV20-1 and TRBJ1-5, with D perhaps matching TRBD1 (5 bases). CDR3 length: 14 amino acids. Germline V CDR1 and CDR2: DFQATT, SNEGSKA (reference sequence). V gave up 1 base and J gave up 0 bases, with 7 bases separating them. The CDR3 sequence is CSARAGVSNQPQHF. CDR3 bases: TGCAGTGCTAGAGCGGGGGTTAGCAATCAGCCCCAGCATTTT.

The sample holds a few counts of this clonotype. The chain employs TRBV5-4 and TRBJ2-1; 8 nucleotides line up with TRBD1. The CDR3 totals 16 residues. Germline V gives CDR1 SGHNT, CDR2 YYREEE (reference sequence). The V segment lost 0 bases and the J segment 5 bases; nucleotides outside the gene matches: 7. DNA of the CDR3: TGTGCCAGCAGCTTGGGGGACAGGCGAGGTAACAATGAGCAGTTCTTC. Residues: CASSLGDRRGNNEQFF. The whole variable domain, remainder taken from reference TRBV5-4 and TRBJ2-1, is ETGVTQSPTHLIKTRGQQVTLRCSSQSGHNTVSWYQQALGQGPQFIFQYYREEENGRGNFPPRFSGLQFPNYSSELNVNALELDDSALYLCASSLGDRRGNNEQFFGPGTRLTVL.

This clonotype was counted between two and nine times. The genes are TRBV28 and TRBJ2-7; 7 bases map to TRBD2. CDR1 is MDHEN and CDR2 is SYDVKM in the germline V gene. The CDR3 covers 14 residues. V dropped 2 bases and J dropped 3; count of bases not matched to a gene: 4. The CDR3 region is CASSLLADYYEQYF. CDR3 coding DNA: TGTGCCAGCAGTTTACTAGCGGACTACTACGAGCAGTACTTC.

This clonotype showed up just a few times. This chain joins TRBV20-1 and TRBJ2-1, with 12 bases fitting TRBD2. V was pared by 2 bases and J by 7 bases, with 9 bases of the junction left unmatched. The CDR3 consists of 16 residues. Germline V CDR1 and CDR2: DFQATT, SNEGSKA (reference sequence). The CDR3 DNA reads as TGCAGTGCTAGACTAGCGGGAGGGCCACGGTGGAATGAGCAGTTCTTC. This sequence encodes CSARLAGGPRWNEQFF.

The chain recombines TRBV2 with TRBJ2-1, with D unresolved. The V gene's germline CDR1 is SNHLY and CDR2 FYNNEI. V was trimmed by 3 bases and J by 0 bases, leaving 15 bases between them. The CDR3 is 17 amino acids. CDR3 region: CASSDPSTAISYNEQFF. Written as DNA, the CDR3 is TGTGCCAGCAGTGATCCTTCGACGGCAATCTCCTACAATGAGCAGTTCTTC.

The table lists this clonotype with many counts. This chain uses TRBV5-1 with TRBJ2-7, with 8 positions matching TRBD1. Trimming at V came to 4 bases and at J to 6 bases, leaving 3 bases not matched to a gene. CDR3 size: 12 residues. Germline V gene sequence: CDR1 SGHRS, CDR2 YFSETQ. CDR3 coding DNA: TGCGCCAGCAGCAGGGACAGGTTCGAGCAGTACTTC. Its translation: CASSRDRFEQYF.

This clonotype was seen a few times. The V and J genes are TRBV6-1 and TRBJ2-7; TRBD1 aligns across 7 bases. This CDR3 is 14 amino acids long. The junction had 5 bases not matched to a gene; V was cut back by 6 bases and J by 0 bases. Germline V lookup: CDR1 MNHNS, CDR2 SASEGT. DNA of the CDR3: TGTGCCAGCAGGACAGGGTACAGCTCCTACGAGCAGTACTTC. This sequence encodes CASRTGYSSYEQYF.

This clonotype was picked up a small number of times. The chain is built from TRBV12-3 or TRBV12-4 and TRBJ2-1; a weak D match, TRBD2 (6 bases). This CDR3 has 15 amino acids. V lost 5 bases, J lost 3 bases, and 14 bases lay in between. CDR3 in DNA: TGTGCCAGCAGTCGACTTCGGGAGCTCTACAATGAGCAGTTCTTC. It codes for CASSRLRELYNEQFF.

This clonotype was seen a few times. CDR3 sequence: CASSLYSGGPYNEQFF. The CDR3 DNA reads as TGCGCCAGCAGCTTGTACAGCGGGGGACCCTACAATGAGCAGTTCTTC. The rearrangement joins TRBV5-1 to TRBJ2-1; 8 bases are a match to TRBD2. With 1 base clipped from V and 2 bases from J, the junction kept 5 bases outside the gene matches. CDR1 and CDR2 from the germline V gene are SGHRS and YFSETQ. The CDR3 has 16 residues.

V usage is TRBV5-1 and J usage is TRBJ1-5, with D possibly matching TRBD1 (5 bases). The germline CDR1 and CDR2 sequences are SGHRS and YFSETQ. V gave up 0 bases and J gave up 2 bases, with 12 bases separating them. The CDR3 totals 16 residues. The CDR3, as DNA: TGCGCCAGCAGCTTGGGGGACGGTTCGGGCAATCAGCCCCAGCATTTT. Translated, it gives CASSLGDGSGNQPQHF.

This clonotype was seen at least ten times. This chain links TRBV10-1 with TRBJ2-3; 7 bases agree with TRBD1. This CDR3 comprises 15 residues. V dropped 5 bases and J dropped 3; count of bases not matched to a gene: 8. Germline V gene lookup returns CDR1 WNHNN and CDR2 SYGVQD (reference sequence). As DNA, the CDR3 is TGCGCCAGCAGTACGGGGACAGTGAGTACAGATACGCAGTATTTT. This translates into CASSTGTVSTDTQYF.

This clonotype was detected a few times. The chain uses TRBV28 and TRBJ2-1; 8 bases align to TRBD1. This CDR3 is built from 15 residues. Germline V CDR1 and CDR2: MDHEN, SYDVKM. V was pared by 6 bases and J by 10 bases, with 14 bases of the junction left unmatched. CDR3 DNA sequence: TGTGCCAGCAGCCACACCCTCGGACAGGGTGGGGAGCAGTTCTTC. It specifies CASSHTLGQGGEQFF.

The gene calls are TRBV7-8 and TRBJ1-4, with D unresolved. CDR1 and CDR2 (germline): SGHVS, FQNEAQ. Trimming cost V 6 bases and J 7 bases, with 18 bases left between them. There are 15 residues in the CDR3. In DNA form, the CDR3 reads TGTGCCAGCAGTGCTAGCATAGGGTGGGGTGAAAAACTGTTTTTT. Protein product: CASSASIGWGEKLFF.

This clonotype was counted only a few times. V gene TRBV20-1 combines with J gene TRBJ1-6; D ambiguous. Trimming took 0 bases from V and 7 from J, leaving 10 bases between them. Germline V gene sequence: CDR1 DFQATT, CDR2 SNEGSKA (reference sequence). CDR3 length: 14 amino acids. CDR3 sequence (DNA): TGCAGTGCTAGAGAGGCACGGGAGAATTCACCCCTCCACTTT. Amino acids: CSAREARENSPLHF.

This clonotype came up a few times. The CDR3 DNA follows: TGCAGTGCTGCGGGGACTAGCGGGAGCTATGAGCAGTTCTTC. Protein product: CSAAGTSGSYEQFF. The chain employs TRBV20-1 and TRBJ2-1; TRBD2 matches at 14 bases. Per the germline V gene, CDR1 is DFQATT and CDR2 is SNEGSKA (reference sequence). The junction had 5 bases not matched to a gene; V was cut back by 5 bases and J by 8 bases. This CDR3 contains 14 residues.

This clonotype was seen a handful of times. The chain joins TRBV4-1 to TRBJ2-1; 9 bases are a match to TRBD1. Trimming at V came to 3 bases and at J to 8 bases, leaving 5 bases not matched to a gene. The CDR3 is 14 residues long. Germline CDR1 and CDR2: MGHRA and YSYEKL. The CDR3 loop reads CASSHPGQGDEQFF. CDR3 nucleotides: TGCGCCAGCAGCCACCCGGGACAGGGTGATGAGCAGTTCTTC.

This clonotype appeared a few times. The chain couples TRBV25-1 to TRBJ2-5; D gene ambiguous. Per germline, CDR1 MGHDK and CDR2 SYGVNS. V was clipped by 1 base and J by 1 base, with 7 bases between them. This CDR3 spans 14 amino acids. This chain's CDR3 is CASSELSVQETQYF. The CDR3 bases are TGTGCCAGCAGTGAATTGTCAGTCCAAGAGACCCAGTACTTC.